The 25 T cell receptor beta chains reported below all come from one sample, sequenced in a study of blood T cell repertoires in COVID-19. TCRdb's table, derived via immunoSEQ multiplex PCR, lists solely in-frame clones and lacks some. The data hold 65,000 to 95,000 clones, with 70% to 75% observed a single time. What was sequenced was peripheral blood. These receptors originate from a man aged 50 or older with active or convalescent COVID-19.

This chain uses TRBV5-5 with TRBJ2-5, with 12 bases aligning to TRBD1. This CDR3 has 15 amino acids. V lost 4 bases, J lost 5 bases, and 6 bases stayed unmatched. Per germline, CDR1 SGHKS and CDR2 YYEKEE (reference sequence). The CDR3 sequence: CASSGRDRGLETQYF. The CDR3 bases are TGTGCCAGCAGCGGCCGGGACAGGGGGCTCGAGACCCAGTACTTC.

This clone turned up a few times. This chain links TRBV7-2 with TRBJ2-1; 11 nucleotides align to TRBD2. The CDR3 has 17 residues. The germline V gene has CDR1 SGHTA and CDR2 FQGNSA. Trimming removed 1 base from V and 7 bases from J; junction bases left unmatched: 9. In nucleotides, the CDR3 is TGTGCCAGCAGCTTAGTCCGGCCGGGACTAGCGGCAAATGAGCAGTTCTTC. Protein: CASSLVRPGLAANEQFF.

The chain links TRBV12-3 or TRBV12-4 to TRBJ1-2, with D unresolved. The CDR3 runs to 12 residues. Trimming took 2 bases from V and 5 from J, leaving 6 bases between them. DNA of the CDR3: TGTGCCAGCAGTTTAACAGAATATGGCTACACCTTC. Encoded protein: CASSLTEYGYTF.

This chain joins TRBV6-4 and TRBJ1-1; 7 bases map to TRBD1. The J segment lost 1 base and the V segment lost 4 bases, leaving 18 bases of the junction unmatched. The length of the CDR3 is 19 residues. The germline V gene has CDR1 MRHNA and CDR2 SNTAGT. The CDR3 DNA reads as TGTGCCAGCAGTGGCCGGGACAGAGTTACTAGATCAGGGAACACTGAAGCTTTCTTT. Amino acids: CASSGRDRVTRSGNTEAFF.

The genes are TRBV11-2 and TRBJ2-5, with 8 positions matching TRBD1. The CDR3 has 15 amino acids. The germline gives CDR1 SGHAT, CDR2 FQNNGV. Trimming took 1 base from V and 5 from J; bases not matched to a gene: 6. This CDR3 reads CASSLVPRGRETQYF. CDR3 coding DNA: TGTGCCAGCAGCTTAGTGCCCAGGGGGCGGGAGACCCAGTACTTC.

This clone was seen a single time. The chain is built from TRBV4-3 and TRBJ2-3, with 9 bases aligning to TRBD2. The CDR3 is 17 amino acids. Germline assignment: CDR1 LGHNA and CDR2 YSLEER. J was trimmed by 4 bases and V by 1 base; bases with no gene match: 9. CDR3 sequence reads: CASSQAVSGGLADTQYF. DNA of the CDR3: TGCGCCAGCAGCCAAGCGGTTAGCGGGGGCCTCGCAGATACGCAGTATTTT.

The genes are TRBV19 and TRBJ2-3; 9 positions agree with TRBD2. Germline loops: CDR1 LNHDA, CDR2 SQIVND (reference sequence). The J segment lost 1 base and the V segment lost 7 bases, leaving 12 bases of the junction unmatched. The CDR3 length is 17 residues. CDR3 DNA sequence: TGTGCCAGTACGCAGCGGGGGGCTCGGCTCCGCACAGATACGCAGTATTTT. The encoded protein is CASTQRGARLRTDTQYF.

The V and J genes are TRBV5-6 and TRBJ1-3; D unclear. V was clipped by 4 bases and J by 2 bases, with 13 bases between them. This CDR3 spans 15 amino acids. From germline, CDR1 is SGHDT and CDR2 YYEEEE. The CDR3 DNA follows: TGTGCCAGCAGCGGAACGGAGGGAACTGGAAACACCATATATTTT. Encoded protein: CASSGTEGTGNTIYF.

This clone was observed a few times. CDR3 sequence (DNA): TGTGCCAGCAGCGGACAGGGTGGAGAGACCCAGTACTTC. The encoded protein is CASSGQGGETQYF. The chain carries TRBV6-5 and TRBJ2-5; 8 nucleotides align to TRBD1. CDR3 size: 13 residues. Unmatched junction bases numbered 4, after V lost 6 bases and J lost 4 bases. Germline values: CDR1 MNHEY, CDR2 SVGAGI.

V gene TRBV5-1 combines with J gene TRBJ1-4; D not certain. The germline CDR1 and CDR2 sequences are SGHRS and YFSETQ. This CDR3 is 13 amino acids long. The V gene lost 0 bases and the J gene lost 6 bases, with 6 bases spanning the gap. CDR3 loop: CASSLAPDEKLFF. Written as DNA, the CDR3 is TGCGCCAGCAGCTTGGCCCCCGATGAAAAACTGTTTTTT.

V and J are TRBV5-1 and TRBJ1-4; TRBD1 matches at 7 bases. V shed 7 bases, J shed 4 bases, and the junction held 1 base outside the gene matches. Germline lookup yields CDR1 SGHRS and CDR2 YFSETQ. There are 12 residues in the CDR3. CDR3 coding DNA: TGCGCCAGCGGACAGGATAATGAAAAACTGTTTTTT. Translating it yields CASGQDNEKLFF.

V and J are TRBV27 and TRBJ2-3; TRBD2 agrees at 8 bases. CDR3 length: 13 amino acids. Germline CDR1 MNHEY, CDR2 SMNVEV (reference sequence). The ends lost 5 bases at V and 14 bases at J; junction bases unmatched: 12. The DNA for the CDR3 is TGTGCCAGCAGTCGACATACTAGCGGACACCCGTATTTT. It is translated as CASSRHTSGHPYF.

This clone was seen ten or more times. The chain's CDR3 is CASSPGTGRPPLHF. CDR3 nucleotide sequence: TGTGCCAGCTCACCAGGGACAGGGAGGCCACCCCTCCACTTT. This chain links TRBV18 with TRBJ1-6; 9 bases line up with TRBD1. Germline V gene lookup returns CDR1 KGHSH and CDR2 LQKENI. This CDR3 spans 14 amino acids. The V segment lost 2 bases and the J segment 11 bases; nucleotides outside the gene matches: 4. Full variable domain (remainder filled in from reference TRBV18 and TRBJ1-6): NAGVMQNPRHLVRRRGQEARLRCSPMKGHSHVYWYRQLPEEGLKFMVYLQKENIIDESGMPKERFSAEFPKEGPSILRIQQVVRGDSAAYFCASSPGTGRPPLHFGNGTRLTVT.

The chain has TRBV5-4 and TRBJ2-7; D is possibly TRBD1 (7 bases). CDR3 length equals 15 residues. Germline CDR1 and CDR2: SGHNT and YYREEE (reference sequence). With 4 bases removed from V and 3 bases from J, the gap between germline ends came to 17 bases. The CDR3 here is CASSLGTAGSYEQYF. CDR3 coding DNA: TGTGCCAGCAGCCTAGGGACAGCGGGCAGCTACGAGCAGTACTTC.

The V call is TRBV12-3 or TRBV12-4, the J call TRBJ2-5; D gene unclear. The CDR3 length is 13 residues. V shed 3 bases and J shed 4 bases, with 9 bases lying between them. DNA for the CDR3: TGTGCCAGCAGTTTTGCGGCCCCAGAGACCCAGTACTTC. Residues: CASSFAAPETQYF.

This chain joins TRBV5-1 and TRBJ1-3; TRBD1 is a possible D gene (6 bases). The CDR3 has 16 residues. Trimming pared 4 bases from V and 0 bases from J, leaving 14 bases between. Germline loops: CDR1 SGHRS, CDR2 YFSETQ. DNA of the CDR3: TGCGCCAGCAGCCCGGTGGGGGACAACTCTGGAAACACCATATATTTT. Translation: CASSPVGDNSGNTIYF.

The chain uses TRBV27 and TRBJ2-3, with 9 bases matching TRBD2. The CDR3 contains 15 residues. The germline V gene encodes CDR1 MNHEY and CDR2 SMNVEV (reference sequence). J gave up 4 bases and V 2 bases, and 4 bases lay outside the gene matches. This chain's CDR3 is CASSLSSGGPDTQYF. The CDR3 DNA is TGTGCCAGCAGTTTAAGTAGCGGGGGACCAGATACGCAGTATTTT.

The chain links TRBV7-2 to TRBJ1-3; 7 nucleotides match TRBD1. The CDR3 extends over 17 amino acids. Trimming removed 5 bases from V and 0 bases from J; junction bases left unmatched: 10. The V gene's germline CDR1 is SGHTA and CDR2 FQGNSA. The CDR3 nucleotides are TGTGCCAGCAGCCGCGCCGGACAGGCCTACTCTGGAAACACCATATATTTT. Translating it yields CASSRAGQAYSGNTIYF.

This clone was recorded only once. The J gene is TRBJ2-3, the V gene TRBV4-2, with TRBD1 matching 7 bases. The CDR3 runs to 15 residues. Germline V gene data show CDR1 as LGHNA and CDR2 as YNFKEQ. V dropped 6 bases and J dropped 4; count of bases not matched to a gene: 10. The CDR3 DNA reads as TGTGCCAGCAGTCGGGACAGAAACAACCCAGATACGCAGTATTTT. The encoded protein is CASSRDRNNPDTQYF.

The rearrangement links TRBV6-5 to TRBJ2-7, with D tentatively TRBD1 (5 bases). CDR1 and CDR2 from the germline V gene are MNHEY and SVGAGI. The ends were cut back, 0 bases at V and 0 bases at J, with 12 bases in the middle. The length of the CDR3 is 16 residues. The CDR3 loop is CASSYSLTVSSYEQYF. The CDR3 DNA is TGTGCCAGCAGTTACTCCCTGACAGTCAGCTCCTACGAGCAGTACTTC.

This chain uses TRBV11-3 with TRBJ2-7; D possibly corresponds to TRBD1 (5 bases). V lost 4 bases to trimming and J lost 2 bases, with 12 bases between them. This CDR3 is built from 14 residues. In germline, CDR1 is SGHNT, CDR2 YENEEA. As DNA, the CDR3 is TGTGCCAGCAGCTCCTCTTCAGGGACCTACGAGCAGTACTTC. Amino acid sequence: CASSSSSGTYEQYF.

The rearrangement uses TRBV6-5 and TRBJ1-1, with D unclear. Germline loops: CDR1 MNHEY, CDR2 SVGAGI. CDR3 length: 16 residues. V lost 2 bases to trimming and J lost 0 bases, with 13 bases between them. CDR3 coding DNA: TGTGCCAGCAGTTACCCTATCGGGAGTATGAACACTGAAGCTTTCTTT. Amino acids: CASSYPIGSMNTEAFF.

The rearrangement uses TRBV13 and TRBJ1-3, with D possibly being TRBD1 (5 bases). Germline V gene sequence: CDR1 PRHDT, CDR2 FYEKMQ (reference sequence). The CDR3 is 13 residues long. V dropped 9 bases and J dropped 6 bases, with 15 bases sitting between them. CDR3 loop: CASSGGEKNTIYF. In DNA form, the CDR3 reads TGTGCCAGTAGCGGGGGGGAGAAAAACACCATATATTTT. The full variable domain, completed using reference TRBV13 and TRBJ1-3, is AAGVIQSPRHLIKEKRETATLKCYPIPRHDTVYWYQQGPGQDPQFLISFYEKMQSDKGSIPDRFSAQQFSDYHSELNMSSLELGDSALYFCASSGGEKNTIYFGEGSWLTVV.

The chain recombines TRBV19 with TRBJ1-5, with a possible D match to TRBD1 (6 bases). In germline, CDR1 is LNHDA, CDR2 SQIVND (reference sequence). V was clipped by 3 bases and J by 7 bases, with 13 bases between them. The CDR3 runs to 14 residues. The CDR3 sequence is CASSIDSRGQPQHF. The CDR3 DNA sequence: TGTGCCAGTAGTATTGATAGCAGGGGACAGCCCCAGCATTTT.

DNA of the CDR3: TGTGCCACCAGTGATTTAGGGACAATCCGGAACATTCAGTACTTC. This sequence encodes CATSDLGTIRNIQYF. The chain is built from TRBV24-1 and TRBJ2-4, with TRBD1 as a possible D gene (6 bases). Trimming left V 1 base short and J 7 bases short, with 13 bases between. Per germline, CDR1 KGHDR and CDR2 SFDVKD. This CDR3 comprises 15 residues.